Listed below are T cell receptor beta chains from one sample, sequenced in a study of cytomegalovirus exposure and HLA in healthy donors. Using immunoSEQ multiplex PCR, the repertoire was profiled, and TCRdb retains in-frame clones only, with some absent. The sample includes approximately 250,000 clones, roughly 78% of them seen just once. Sequencing input: PBMCs. These receptors came from a boy younger than 18 in good health and CMV-seronegative. Each CDR3 is given with its conserved first and last residue. Fields, in order: J gene, V gene, D gene, clone size, CDR3 protein, CDR3 DNA. D genes are given only for firm matches. Not all rows give a size; the values are once, few, many and, for expanded clones, a class.

>TRBJ1-5|TRBV25-1|.|.
CASRDRENQPQHF
TGTGCCAGCAGGGACAGAGAGAATCAGCCCCAGCATTTT
>TRBJ2-1|TRBV5-6|TRBD2|.
CASSTRLAGGQFF
TGTGCCAGCAGCACACGACTAGCGGGGGGGCAGTTCTTC
>TRBJ1-5|TRBV4-1|.|.
CASSHRQVLSNQPQHF
TGCGCCAGCAGCCACAGACAGGTCCTTAGCAATCAGCCCCAGCATTTT
>TRBJ2-2|TRBV27|TRBD2|.
CASSKSGGPNTGELFF
TGTGCCAGCAGTAAAAGCGGGGGACCGAACACCGGGGAGCTGTTTTTT
>TRBJ1-2|TRBV19|TRBD1|.
CASSPWTGGWTNYGYTF
TGTGCCAGTAGTCCCTGGACAGGAGGTTGGACTAACTATGGCTACACCTTC
>TRBJ1-5|TRBV27|TRBD1|.
CASSSRQGVSQPQHF
TGTGCCAGCAGTTCCCGACAGGGTGTTTCGCAGCCCCAGCATTTT
>TRBJ1-2|TRBV6-1|TRBD1|.
CASQDRGLNYGYTF
TGTGCCAGCCAGGACAGGGGGTTAAACTATGGCTACACCTTC
>TRBJ2-7|TRBV11-3|.|.
CASSLNEKQYF
TGTGCCAGCAGCTTAAATGAGAAGCAGTACTTC
>TRBJ1-6|TRBV7-2|TRBD1|few
CASSKTGENSPLHF
TGTGCCAGCAGCAAGACAGGGGAGAATTCACCCCTCCACTTT
>TRBJ2-1|TRBV18|TRBD1|.
CASSPGTDNEQFF
TGTGCCAGCTCACCCGGGACAGACAATGAGCAGTTCTTC
>TRBJ2-1|TRBV15|.|.
CATSRARLEQFF
TGTGCCACCAGCAGAGCAAGACTAGAGCAGTTCTTC
>TRBJ2-5|TRBV7-8|.|.
CASSLMEGQRPETQYF
TGTGCCAGCAGCTTAATGGAGGGGCAGCGTCCGGAGACCCAGTACTTC
>TRBJ2-7|TRBV19|.|.
CASSTGRAYEQYF
TGTGCCAGTAGTACCGGGAGAGCCTACGAGCAGTACTTC
>TRBJ1-5|TRBV10-3|TRBD1|few
CAISDLTGQPQHF
TGTGCCATCAGTGACCTGACAGGGCAGCCCCAGCATTTT
>TRBJ2-5|TRBV4-1|.|.
CASSPLLQETQYF
TGCGCCAGCAGCCCCCTACTTCAAGAGACCCAGTACTTC
>TRBJ1-6|TRBV7-3|TRBD1|.
CASSPTGLGSPLHF
TGTGCCAGCAGCCCGACAGGGTTGGGTTCACCCCTCCACTTT
>TRBJ2-3|TRBV15|.|.
CATSRDFLDTQYF
TGTGCCACCAGCAGAGATTTTCTGGATACGCAGTATTTT
>TRBJ2-7|TRBV14|TRBD1|.
CASSQVLGQGKQYF
TGTGCCAGCAGTCAAGTTTTGGGACAGGGTAAGCAGTACTTC
>TRBJ1-2|TRBV4-1|TRBD1|.
CASSQDANRGFYGYTF
TGCGCCAGCAGCCAAGATGCAAACAGGGGGTTCTATGGCTACACCTTC
>TRBJ2-7|TRBV7-2|.|.
CASSLVSPAYEQYF
TGTGCCAGCAGCTTAGTTAGCCCGGCCTACGAGCAGTACTTC
>TRBJ2-1|TRBV7-9|.|.
CASSSSREQFF
TGTGCCAGCAGCTCTTCTAGGGAGCAGTTCTTC
>TRBJ2-4|TRBV27|.|.
CASSLYSAKNIQYF
TGTGCCAGCAGTTTATATTCGGCCAAAAACATTCAGTACTTC
>TRBJ2-7|TRBV6-1|TRBD1|.
CASTGGYEQYF
TGTGCCAGCACAGGGGGCTACGAGCAGTACTTC
>TRBJ1-5|TRBV9|.|.
CASSVDMDQPQHF
TGTGCCAGCAGCGTTGACATGGATCAGCCCCAGCATTTT
>TRBJ2-3|TRBV6-6|.|once
CASRRGTGKTDTQYF
TGTGCCAGCAGAAGAGGTACAGGGAAGACAGATACGCAGTATTTT
>TRBJ2-7|TRBV6-1|.|few
CASTRIQEYEQYF
TGTGCCAGCACCAGAATTCAGGAATACGAGCAGTACTTC
>TRBJ1-6|TRBV5-6|TRBD1|.
CASSGWTEGAAYNSPLHF
TGTGCCAGCAGCGGTTGGACGGAGGGGGCAGCCTATAATTCACCCCTCCACTTT
>TRBJ2-7|TRBV10-3|TRBD1|once
CAISRQGRQQYF
TGTGCCATCAGTCGACAGGGAAGGCAGCAGTACTTC
>TRBJ2-7|TRBV30|.|once
CAYLSGRSAYEQYF
TGTGCCTACTTAAGTGGCAGGTCCGCCTACGAGCAGTACTTC
>TRBJ1-1|TRBV11-3|TRBD1|.
CASSLGDRVESEAFF
TGTGCCAGCAGCTTAGGGGACAGGGTTGAATCTGAAGCTTTCTTT
>TRBJ2-1|TRBV9|.|once
CASSPQRNPYNEQFF
TGTGCCAGCAGCCCCCAGCGGAACCCTTACAATGAGCAGTTCTTC
>TRBJ1-3|TRBV6-6|.|.
CASILSESGNTIYF
TGTGCCAGCATCCTTTCGGAGTCTGGAAACACCATATATTTT
>TRBJ2-7|TRBV6-1|.|.
CASSVDNRSYEQYF
TGTGCCAGCAGTGTCGACAACCGCTCCTACGAGCAGTACTTC
>TRBJ2-2|TRBV4-2|TRBD1|.
CASSRGMRGDRATGELFF
TGTGCCAGCAGCCGCGGAATGAGGGGGGACAGGGCGACCGGGGAGCTGTTTTTT
>TRBJ2-1|TRBV4-1|TRBD2|.
CASSPATSGRGGGPYNEQFF
TGCGCCAGCAGCCCGGCGACTAGCGGGAGGGGGGGTGGGCCCTACAATGAGCAGTTCTTC